Listed below are T cell receptor beta chains from one sample, sequenced in a study of OX40 agonist ivuxolimab in advanced cancers. Only in-frame clones appear in the TCRdb table, and some are missing; sequencing was by immunoSEQ multiplex PCR. This table has tens of thousands of clones, 80% appearing once. The sample in question was CD4+ or CD8+ T cells sorted from blood, obtained in a trial of the OX40 agonist ivuxolimab. The receptors were sampled from an adult with an advanced solid tumor such as melanoma, head and neck, liver or kidney cancer. Each CDR3 is given with its conserved first and last residue. A D gene is named only where the DNA matches it firmly. Size tells how often a clone was seen (once, few, many) or the class of an expanded clone, and some rows leave it out.

V gene: TRBV28
clone size: NA
J gene: TRBJ2-5
D gene: NA
CDR3 DNA: TGTGCCAGCAGTGCCCTTAGCAGAGAGACCCAGTACTTC
CDR3 protein: CASSALSRETQYF

V gene: TRBV6-5
clone size: NA
J gene: TRBJ2-5
D gene: NA
CDR3 DNA: TGTGCCAGCAAAGCTACCCCCCAAGAGACCCAGTACTTC
CDR3 protein: CASKATPQETQYF

V gene: TRBV7-9
clone size: once
J gene: TRBJ2-7
D gene: NA
CDR3 DNA: TGTGCCAGCAGCTTAGGCGGCGGGTTCTCCTACGAGCAGTACTTC
CDR3 protein: CASSLGGGFSYEQYF

V gene: TRBV5-1
clone size: NA
J gene: TRBJ2-1
D gene: TRBD2
CDR3 DNA: TGCGCCAGCAGCTTGGCTACTAGCGGCAATGAGCAGTTCTTC
CDR3 protein: CASSLATSGNEQFF

V gene: TRBV7-6
clone size: NA
J gene: TRBJ1-2
D gene: NA
CDR3 DNA: TGTGCCAGCAGCGCCGACAGTTCTGGCTACACCTTC
CDR3 protein: CASSADSSGYTF

V gene: TRBV5-1
clone size: NA
J gene: TRBJ2-3
D gene: TRBD1
CDR3 DNA: TGCGCCAGCAGCACGGACAGGGGCCGAACGCAGTATTTT
CDR3 protein: CASSTDRGRTQYF

V gene: TRBV28
clone size: NA
J gene: TRBJ1-2
D gene: NA
CDR3 DNA: TGTGCCAGCGGGGCCGGCTATGACTATGGCTACACCTTC
CDR3 protein: CASGAGYDYGYTF

V gene: TRBV16
clone size: once
J gene: TRBJ2-1
D gene: TRBD1
CDR3 DNA: TGTGCCAGCAGCCAATCATTACAGGGGAATGAGCAGTTCTTC
CDR3 protein: CASSQSLQGNEQFF

V gene: TRBV11-3
clone size: NA
J gene: TRBJ1-1
D gene: NA
CDR3 DNA: TGTGCCAGCAGCTTGAGAGGGGCCCCCGGAGGGTCTGAAGCTTTCTTT
CDR3 protein: CASSLRGAPGGSEAFF

V gene: TRBV6-1
clone size: once
J gene: TRBJ1-2
D gene: NA
CDR3 DNA: TGTGCCAGCACCGTTGACAGAGGAGGTGGCTACACCTTC
CDR3 protein: CASTVDRGGGYTF

V gene: TRBV5-6
clone size: NA
J gene: TRBJ2-2
D gene: NA
CDR3 DNA: TGTGCCAGCAGCTGGGGAGTGGAGCTGTTTTTT
CDR3 protein: CASSWGVELFF

V gene: TRBV7-8
clone size: few
J gene: TRBJ1-1
D gene: NA
CDR3 DNA: TGTGCCAGCAGCTTAGTAGTCGGGAACACTGAAGCTTTCTTT
CDR3 protein: CASSLVVGNTEAFF

V gene: TRBV19
clone size: NA
J gene: TRBJ2-3
D gene: NA
CDR3 DNA: TGTGCCAGTAGTATTCTAGGAGCAGGGCCCAGCACAGATACGCAGTATTTT
CDR3 protein: CASSILGAGPSTDTQYF

V gene: TRBV15
clone size: NA
J gene: TRBJ1-5
D gene: TRBD1
CDR3 DNA: TGTGCCACCAGCACTGGGGACAGGGTGTCTCAGCCCCAGCATTTT
CDR3 protein: CATSTGDRVSQPQHF

V gene: TRBV6-1
clone size: NA
J gene: TRBJ1-2
D gene: NA
CDR3 DNA: TGTGCCAGTCAAGGCGCTCATGGCTACACCTTC
CDR3 protein: CASQGAHGYTF

V gene: TRBV20-1
clone size: NA
J gene: TRBJ2-1
D gene: NA
CDR3 DNA: TGCAGTGTAGAACACAATGAGCAGTTCTTC
CDR3 protein: CSVEHNEQFF

V gene: TRBV14
clone size: NA
J gene: TRBJ2-7
D gene: NA
CDR3 DNA: TGTGCCAGCAGCCAAGTGGGGGGCATGGGCTACGAGCAGTACTTC
CDR3 protein: CASSQVGGMGYEQYF

V gene: TRBV5-1
clone size: NA
J gene: TRBJ1-4
D gene: TRBD1
CDR3 DNA: TGCGCCAGCAGCTTCGGGACAGTTGAGGAAAAACTGTTTTTT
CDR3 protein: CASSFGTVEEKLFF

V gene: TRBV7-2
clone size: many
J gene: TRBJ1-4
D gene: NA
CDR3 DNA: TGTGCCAGCAGCTTAGTGCGGGGGCGCGATGAAAAACTGTTTTTT
CDR3 protein: CASSLVRGRDEKLFF

V gene: TRBV25-1
clone size: once
J gene: TRBJ2-7
D gene: NA
CDR3 DNA: TGTGCCAGCAGTGCGAGAGGGGGGGGCCAATACGAGCAGTACTTC
CDR3 protein: CASSARGGGQYEQYF

V gene: TRBV7-6
clone size: NA
J gene: TRBJ2-1
D gene: TRBD2
CDR3 DNA: TGTGCCAGCAGCTTGGGCGGGGGATACAATGAGCAGTTCTTC
CDR3 protein: CASSLGGGYNEQFF

V gene: TRBV2
clone size: few
J gene: TRBJ2-3
D gene: TRBD1
CDR3 DNA: TGTGCCAGCGGGAAAGACAGGGGGCCAGATACGCAGTATTTT
CDR3 protein: CASGKDRGPDTQYF

V gene: TRBV11-2
clone size: NA
J gene: TRBJ1-6
D gene: TRBD1
CDR3 DNA: TGTGCCAGCAGCTTGACAGGGGCATATAATTCACCCCTCCACTTT
CDR3 protein: CASSLTGAYNSPLHF

V gene: TRBV11-3
clone size: once
J gene: TRBJ2-7
D gene: NA
CDR3 DNA: TGTGCCAGCATCCCTGGCATGGGGGCCCCTCCTCGGGAGCAGTACTTC
CDR3 protein: CASIPGMGAPPREQYF

V gene: TRBV7-9
clone size: NA
J gene: TRBJ1-1
D gene: NA
CDR3 DNA: TGTGCCAGCAGCTTAGCTCGGGGTAACACTGAAGCTTTCTTT
CDR3 protein: CASSLARGNTEAFF

V gene: TRBV28
clone size: NA
J gene: TRBJ1-1
D gene: NA
CDR3 DNA: TGTGCCAGCAGTTTCCCGGGGGACATCACTGAAGCTTTCTTT
CDR3 protein: CASSFPGDITEAFF

V gene: TRBV6-1
clone size: NA
J gene: TRBJ2-3
D gene: TRBD2
CDR3 DNA: TGTGCCAGCAGTGCCAGACTAGCGGGGAACACAGATACGCAGTATTTT
CDR3 protein: CASSARLAGNTDTQYF

V gene: TRBV7-9
clone size: few
J gene: TRBJ1-2
D gene: NA
CDR3 DNA: TGTGCCAGCAGCTTAGGCATTAACGACTATGGCTACACCTTC
CDR3 protein: CASSLGINDYGYTF

V gene: TRBV18
clone size: few
J gene: TRBJ1-1
D gene: NA
CDR3 DNA: TGTGCCAGCTCTACGGTCCCGGGAGTGGCTGAAGCTTTCTTT
CDR3 protein: CASSTVPGVAEAFF

V gene: TRBV5-5
clone size: NA
J gene: TRBJ2-7
D gene: NA
CDR3 DNA: TGTGCCAGCAGCTTGGAAATGACGCGAAACCGGTACGAGCAGTACTTC
CDR3 protein: CASSLEMTRNRYEQYF

V gene: TRBV19
clone size: NA
J gene: TRBJ2-7
D gene: TRBD1
CDR3 DNA: TGTGCCAGTAGCCTCGGGACAGGGGGCAAGTACGAGCAGTACTTC
CDR3 protein: CASSLGTGGKYEQYF

V gene: TRBV5-8
clone size: NA
J gene: TRBJ1-5
D gene: NA
CDR3 DNA: TGTGCCAGCAGTCTCACAGGGTCGGTCCAGCCCCAGCATTTT
CDR3 protein: CASSLTGSVQPQHF

V gene: TRBV2
clone size: NA
J gene: TRBJ1-6
D gene: NA
CDR3 DNA: TGTGCCAGCAGTAGGGACCGGAGTAATTCACCCCTCCACTTT
CDR3 protein: CASSRDRSNSPLHF

V gene: TRBV19
clone size: NA
J gene: TRBJ2-5
D gene: NA
CDR3 DNA: TGTGCCAGTAGTTTGGGACTGGCGCGGACCCAGTACTTC
CDR3 protein: CASSLGLARTQYF

V gene: TRBV15
clone size: NA
J gene: TRBJ1-1
D gene: NA
CDR3 DNA: TGTGCCACCAGGAGTCTGATGCCCAACACTGAAGCTTTCTTT
CDR3 protein: CATRSLMPNTEAFF

V gene: TRBV18
clone size: few
J gene: TRBJ1-1
D gene: NA
CDR3 DNA: TGTGCCAGCTCACCGAGGGGGAAGGGGGACACTGAAGCTTTCTTT
CDR3 protein: CASSPRGKGDTEAFF

V gene: TRBV28
clone size: NA
J gene: TRBJ1-4
D gene: NA
CDR3 DNA: TGTGCCAGCAGCGAGAGTGGGACACCGAGTAATGAAAAACTGTTTTTT
CDR3 protein: CASSESGTPSNEKLFF

V gene: TRBV6-5
clone size: NA
J gene: TRBJ2-7
D gene: NA
CDR3 DNA: TGTGCCAGCACTTATGGGGGATCGACCTACGAGCAGTACTTC
CDR3 protein: CASTYGGSTYEQYF

V gene: TRBV2
clone size: few
J gene: TRBJ1-2
D gene: NA
CDR3 DNA: TGTGCCAGCAGTGATCGGGTCGGATTACTCTATGGCTACACCTTC
CDR3 protein: CASSDRVGLLYGYTF

V gene: TRBV19
clone size: NA
J gene: TRBJ2-1
D gene: TRBD1
CDR3 DNA: TGTGCCAGTAGTACAGGACAGGGGACCTACAATGAGCAGTTCTTC
CDR3 protein: CASSTGQGTYNEQFF

V gene: TRBV18
clone size: NA
J gene: TRBJ2-5
D gene: NA
CDR3 DNA: TGTGCCAGCTCCTTCCAAGAGACCCAGTACTTC
CDR3 protein: CASSFQETQYF

V gene: TRBV11-2
clone size: NA
J gene: TRBJ2-3
D gene: TRBD1
CDR3 DNA: TGTGCCAGCAGCTCAAGAGAACAGGGGTCGCAGTATTTT
CDR3 protein: CASSSREQGSQYF

V gene: TRBV6-5
clone size: NA
J gene: TRBJ2-7
D gene: NA
CDR3 DNA: TGTGCCAGCAGCCCCTGGGGGACGCAGGAGCGGCAGTACTTC
CDR3 protein: CASSPWGTQERQYF

V gene: TRBV7-2
clone size: NA
J gene: TRBJ2-7
D gene: NA
CDR3 DNA: TGTGCCAGCAGCTTAGTACCGAAGCCGTCCTACGAGCAGTACTTC
CDR3 protein: CASSLVPKPSYEQYF